The 30 T cell receptor beta chains listed next were all sequenced from one sample in a study of type 1 regulatory T cells. These receptors have no identified antigens. TCRdb recomputed calls from the reads with MiXCR, one row per CDR3 protein. The table has about 60,000 distinct CDR3 sequences, 55% to 65% seen once; the top ten hold 1.8%. Input material: cultured non-Tr1 T cells, either the whole culture or a sorted T cell fraction (not recorded which). These receptor sequences come from a human donor in good health.

This clonotype was seen more than once but under ten times. The rearrangement uses TRBV7-2 and TRBJ2-7; the match to TRBD2 covers 7 bases. The CDR3 consists of 14 residues. The V gene end was trimmed by 7 bases and the J gene end by 4 bases; junction bases not matched to a gene: 10. Germline V gives CDR1 SGHTA, CDR2 FQGNSA. CDR3 bases: TGTGCCAGCAACCCCGGACTAGTTGGATACGAGCAGTACTTC. Translated: CASNPGLVGYEQYF.

V usage is TRBV6-1 and J usage is TRBJ2-5; D unclear. Germline V gene lookup returns CDR1 MNHNS and CDR2 SASEGT. V dropped 0 bases and J dropped 5 bases, with 10 bases sitting between them. CDR3 length equals 14 residues. As DNA, the CDR3 is TGTGCCAGCAGTGAAGCGGCGCCCCCGGAGACCCAGTACTTC. Residues: CASSEAAPPETQYF.

This chain joins TRBV19 and TRBJ1-1; D may be TRBD1 (6 bases). The CDR3 spans 15 residues. Germline loops: CDR1 LNHDA, CDR2 SQIVND (reference sequence). The ends were cut back, 4 bases at V and 5 bases at J, with 17 bases in the middle. In nucleotides, the CDR3 is TGTGCCAGTAGTACCGCCGGGGGCGAGAGGACTGAAGCTTTCTTT. Protein product: CASSTAGGERTEAFF. Together with reference TRBV19 and TRBJ1-1, the CDR3 gives the full variable domain: DGGITQSPKYLFRKEGQNVTLSCEQNLNHDAMYWYRQDPGQGLRLIYYSQIVNDFQKGDIAEGYSVSREKKESFPLTVTSAQKNPTAFYLCASSTAGGERTEAFFGQGTRLTVV.

This clonotype showed up just a few times. The rearrangement joins TRBV10-3 to TRBJ2-1; the D is unclear. CDR1 is ENHRY and CDR2 is SYGVKD in the germline V gene. Trimming shortened V by 7 bases and J by 6 bases, and 13 bases separated the two germline ends. The CDR3 is 13 amino acids. As DNA, the CDR3 is TGTGCCATCAACGAAAGGTTCAGCAATGAGCAGTTCTTC. Its protein product is CAINERFSNEQFF.

The DNA for the CDR3 is TGTGCCAGCAGCGAGTGGGACCAAATGGGTGAGCAGTTCTTC. Residues: CASSEWDQMGEQFF. This chain uses TRBV9 with TRBJ2-1; D tentatively fits TRBD1 or TRBD2 (5 bases each). The CDR3 has 14 amino acids. V lost 3 bases and J 9 bases, leaving 16 bases between the germline ends. Germline assignment: CDR1 SGDLS and CDR2 YYNGEE.

The J gene is TRBJ2-7, the V gene TRBV11-2; 10 positions agree with TRBD2. In germline, CDR1 is SGHAT, CDR2 FQNNGV. V dropped 4 bases and J dropped 6; count of bases not matched to a gene: 9. The CDR3 is made up of 15 amino acids. This CDR3 is CASSSISGRLVEQYF. The CDR3 nucleotides read TGTGCCAGCAGCTCGATTAGCGGGAGGCTGGTCGAGCAGTACTTC.

The chain uses TRBV28 and TRBJ1-6; no reliable D call. Germline V gene data show CDR1 as MDHEN and CDR2 as SYDVKM. The CDR3 loop spans 16 amino acids. V gave up 4 bases and J gave up 4 bases, with 14 bases separating them. CDR3 DNA: TGTGCCAGCAGTTCTCAAAGGGCGGGGTATAATTCACCCCTCCACTTT. Translation gives CASSSQRAGYNSPLHF.

The chain uses TRBV5-1 and TRBJ2-6; 12 nucleotides match TRBD1. Unmatched junction bases numbered 6, after V lost 4 bases and J lost 4 bases. Germline V gene data show CDR1 as SGHRS and CDR2 as YFSETQ. The CDR3 is 17 amino acids. The CDR3 here is CASSGGQGAPGANVLTF. CDR3 nucleotides: TGCGCCAGCAGCGGGGGACAGGGGGCGCCCGGGGCCAACGTCCTGACTTTC.

The J gene is TRBJ1-3, the V gene TRBV7-9; D is ambiguous. CDR3 size: 14 residues. In germline, CDR1 is SEHNR, CDR2 FQNEAQ (reference sequence). V was pared by 5 bases and J by 1 base, with 9 bases between. The CDR3 sequence: CASSTDKSGNTIYF. For the CDR3, the DNA is TGTGCCAGCAGCACAGACAAGTCTGGAAACACCATATATTTT. The complete variable domain, with remaining parts taken from reference TRBV7-9 and TRBJ1-3, reads DTGVSQNPRHKITKRGQNVTFRCDPISEHNRLYWYRQTLGQGPEFLTYFQNEAQLEKSRLLSDRFSAERPKGSFSTLEIQRTEQGDSAMYLCASSTDKSGNTIYFGEGSWLTVV.

The chain links TRBV28 to TRBJ2-2; D is unclear. V lost 6 bases and J lost 1, with 12 bases in between. The germline CDR1 and CDR2 sequences are MDHEN and SYDVKM. The CDR3 is made up of 15 amino acids. CDR3 bases: TGTGCCAGCAGCCCCCCACCAGGGAACACCGGGGAGCTGTTTTTT. Protein sequence: CASSPPPGNTGELFF.

The chain is built from TRBV24-1 and TRBJ1-5, with D perhaps TRBD1 (5 bases). The CDR3 extends over 14 amino acids. The V and J ends lost 2 bases and 9 bases respectively, with 13 bases between them. The germline V gene has CDR1 KGHDR and CDR2 SFDVKD. In DNA form, the CDR3 reads TGTGCCACCAGTGATTCAGGCCGGGGGGGGCCCCAGCATTTT. It translates to CATSDSGRGGPQHF.

J is TRBJ1-6 and V is TRBV20-1; D is uncertain. Looked up from germline, CDR1 is DFQATT and CDR2 is SNEGSKA (reference sequence). With 5 bases removed from V and 3 bases from J, the gap between germline ends came to 11 bases. This CDR3 has 14 amino acids. The CDR3 sequence is CSARPVSYNSPLHF. DNA for the CDR3: TGCAGTGCTCGCCCGGTCAGCTATAATTCACCCCTCCACTTT.

Only a few counts were recorded for this clonotype. The V gene is TRBV12-3 or TRBV12-4, the J gene TRBJ1-2; tentative D call: TRBD1 (5 bases). Between the trimmed V and J ends, which lost 5 bases and 7 bases, there was a span of 14 bases. The CDR3 is 13 residues long. CDR3 in amino acids: CASSPTGRGGYTF. The DNA of the CDR3 is TGTGCCAGCAGTCCCACGGGGAGGGGTGGCTACACCTTC.

The V gene is TRBV27, the J gene TRBJ2-6; 8 bases map to TRBD2. The germline V gene encodes CDR1 MNHEY and CDR2 SMNVEV (reference sequence). CDR3 size: 17 residues. V was clipped by 5 bases and J by 0 bases; unmatched bases: 6. CDR3 sequence: CASSTLAVSSGANVLTF. CDR3 in DNA: TGTGCCAGCAGTACACTAGCGGTCAGCTCTGGGGCCAACGTCCTGACTTTC.

The V call is TRBV7-9, the J call TRBJ2-3; D is possibly TRBD2 (6 bases). Germline values: CDR1 SEHNR, CDR2 FQNEAQ (reference sequence). The CDR3 is 16 amino acids. Trimming left V 5 bases short and J 6 bases short, with 21 bases between. CDR3 coding DNA: TGTGCCAGCAGCCCCGACGGCAGGGCTGGAGGGGATACGCAGTATTTT. Translating gives CASSPDGRAGGDTQYF. The full variable domain, in which reference TRBV7-9 and TRBJ2-3 provide the parts outside the CDR3, is DTGVSQNPRHKITKRGQNVTFRCDPISEHNRLYWYRQTLGQGPEFLTYFQNEAQLEKSRLLSDRFSAERPKGSFSTLEIQRTEQGDSAMYLCASSPDGRAGGDTQYFGPGTRLTVL.

The CDR3 DNA follows: TGTGCCAGCAGCTTATGGGATATCGTGACTAGCGGGAGTGGTGAGACCCAGTACTTC. Protein: CASSLWDIVTSGSGETQYF. V usage is TRBV7-8 and J usage is TRBJ2-5; 12 bases fit TRBD2. CDR1 and CDR2 (germline): SGHVS, FQNEAQ. V gave up 2 bases and J gave up 5 bases; unmatched junction bases: 15. This CDR3 has 19 residues.

This chain connects TRBV7-6 to TRBJ2-7; D is uncertain. This CDR3 contains 14 residues. Germline CDR1 and CDR2: SGHVS and FNYEAQ. Trimming left V 2 bases short and J 7 bases short, with 15 bases between. This chain's CDR3 is CASSLSKGRSEQYF. The CDR3 DNA follows: TGTGCCAGCAGCTTAAGCAAAGGACGGTCTGAGCAGTACTTC.

The chain couples TRBV5-1 to TRBJ2-1, with 10 bases identical to TRBD2. This CDR3 contains 18 residues. Germline V gene lookup returns CDR1 SGHRS and CDR2 YFSETQ. J lost 10 bases, V lost 2 bases, and 18 bases had no gene match. Written as DNA, the CDR3 is TGCGCCAGCAGCTTCGTTTCTAGGGGGAAGCGGGAGGGTTACGAGCAGTTCTTC. It translates to CASSFVSRGKREGYEQFF.

CDR3: CSARFSGNSPLHF. The CDR3 DNA reads as TGCAGTGCTAGGTTCAGCGGGAATTCACCCCTCCACTTT. This chain links TRBV20-1 with TRBJ1-6; D remains unclear. From germline, CDR1 is DFQATT and CDR2 SNEGSKA (reference sequence). Deletions cut 3 bases from V and 7 bases from J, with 10 bases between. The CDR3 consists of 13 residues.

The V call is TRBV28, the J call TRBJ2-2, with 7 positions matching TRBD2. J was trimmed by 6 bases and V by 10 bases; bases with no gene match: 14. CDR1 is MDHEN and CDR2 is SYDVKM in the germline V gene. The CDR3 has 15 residues. The CDR3 spells CATARGGSFAGELFF. The DNA for the CDR3 is TGTGCCACCGCTAGGGGCGGGAGTTTCGCCGGGGAGCTGTTTTTT.

This clonotype was seen once. V is TRBV5-1 and J is TRBJ1-1; possibly TRBD1 for D (6 bases). V was cut by 4 bases and J by 8 bases, with 12 bases left in between. The CDR3 covers 12 residues. Germline V gene sequence: CDR1 SGHRS, CDR2 YFSETQ. The CDR3 DNA is TGCGCCAGCAGCGTAGGACAGACAGAAGCTTTCTTT. This gives the protein CASSVGQTEAFF.

The chain employs TRBV5-1 and TRBJ1-4; tentatively, D is TRBD1 (5 bases). The CDR3 sequence is 14 residues long. Trimming took 4 bases from V and 0 from J, leaving 7 bases between them. Per the germline V gene, CDR1 is SGHRS and CDR2 is YFSETQ. CDR3 sequence: CASSGGTTNEKLFF. The CDR3 DNA reads as TGCGCCAGCAGCGGGGGGACAACTAATGAAAAACTGTTTTTT. The full variable domain, rest sourced from reference TRBV5-1 and TRBJ1-4, is KAGVTQTPRYLIKTRGQQVTLSCSPISGHRSVSWYQQTPGQGLQFLFEYFSETQRNKGNFPGRFSGRQFSNSRSEMNVSTLELGDSALYLCASSGGTTNEKLFFGSGTQLSVL.

This clonotype turned up a few times. CDR3 coding DNA: TGCAGTGCCAAAGACGGCATGAACACTGAAGCTTTCTTT. This codes for CSAKDGMNTEAFF. The chain employs TRBV20-1 and TRBJ1-1; no definite D call. Germline V lookup: CDR1 DFQATT, CDR2 SNEGSKA (reference sequence). V gave up 6 bases and J gave up 0 bases, with 11 bases separating them. The CDR3 extends over 13 amino acids.

V and J are TRBV7-8 and TRBJ2-2; D unclear. V was clipped by 2 bases and J by 6 bases, with 10 bases between them. Germline V lookup: CDR1 SGHVS, CDR2 FQNEAQ. The CDR3 contains 14 residues. The CDR3: CASSLMGSAGELFF. Written as DNA, the CDR3 is TGTGCCAGCAGCTTAATGGGTTCCGCCGGGGAGCTGTTTTTT.

This clonotype has a single count. J is TRBJ2-7 and V is TRBV11-2; the D is unclear. The CDR3 is 17 amino acids. Germline V gives CDR1 SGHAT, CDR2 FQNNGV. Trimming took off 4 bases at V and 9 bases at J, with 28 bases between the two ends. Here the CDR3 reads CASSSPPRLGPTWRQYF. The CDR3 DNA follows: TGTGCCAGCAGCTCCCCCCCCCGGCTGGGCCCAACGTGGAGGCAGTACTTC.

The V call is TRBV18, the J call TRBJ1-2, with 8 nucleotides matching TRBD1. The CDR3 sequence is 14 residues long. The germline V gene encodes CDR1 KGHSH and CDR2 LQKENI. The junction had 7 bases not matched to a gene; V was cut back by 2 bases and J by 8 bases. CDR3 in amino acids: CASSPSTGGEGYTF. Written as DNA, the CDR3 is TGTGCCAGCTCACCAAGTACAGGGGGAGAAGGCTACACCTTC.

In this sample, this clonotype turned up a few times. This sequence joins TRBV7-6 and TRBJ2-2; D not resolved. The CDR3 covers 14 residues. Trimming shortened V by 4 bases and J by 3 bases, and 9 bases separated the two germline ends. Germline CDR1 reads SGHVS; CDR2 reads FNYEAQ. CDR3 residues: CASSSSPDTGELFF. The CDR3 DNA reads as TGTGCCAGCAGCTCAAGTCCCGACACCGGGGAGCTGTTTTTT. The complete variable domain, with remaining parts taken from reference TRBV7-6 and TRBJ2-2, reads GAGVSQSPRYKVTKRGQDVALRCDPISGHVSLYWYRQALGQGPEFLTYFNYEAQQDKSGLPNDRFSAERPEGSISTLTIQRTEQRDSAMYRCASSSSPDTGELFFGEGSRLTVL.

This clonotype was seen a few times. The chain combines TRBV5-1 with TRBJ2-5; a possible D gene is TRBD1 (5 bases). The germline V gene has CDR1 SGHRS and CDR2 YFSETQ. CDR3 length equals 14 residues. The V end was cut by 1 base, the J end by 5 bases, with 12 bases between. In nucleotides, the CDR3 is TGCGCCAGCAGCTTGAGTTTGGGGCTGGAGACCCAGTACTTC. This gives the protein CASSLSLGLETQYF. Drawing the rest from reference TRBV5-1 and TRBJ2-5, the complete variable domain is KAGVTQTPRYLIKTRGQQVTLSCSPISGHRSVSWYQQTPGQGLQFLFEYFSETQRNKGNFPGRFSGRQFSNSRSEMNVSTLELGDSALYLCASSLSLGLETQYFGPGTRLLVL.

This sequence joins TRBV7-8 and TRBJ2-7; unclear D gene. Trimming pared 4 bases from V and 3 bases from J, leaving 4 bases between. The CDR3 length is 11 residues. CDR1 and CDR2 from the germline V gene are SGHVS and FQNEAQ. The DNA for the CDR3 is TGTGCCAGCAGCTATCTCTACGAGCAGTACTTC. Translating gives CASSYLYEQYF.

The chain joins TRBV7-9 to TRBJ1-1, with 9 bases aligning to TRBD1. The CDR3 is 14 residues long. V lost 6 bases, J lost 5 bases, and 7 bases stayed unmatched. Germline-derived CDR1 and CDR2 are SEHNR and FQNEAQ (reference sequence). CDR3: CASRMGDRDTEAFF. The CDR3 DNA is TGTGCCAGCAGAATGGGGGACAGGGATACTGAAGCTTTCTTT.